The 9 T cell receptor beta chains listed next were all sequenced from one sample in a study of preoperative IRX-2 immunotherapy in early breast cancer. Treatment here: preoperative locoregional IRX-2 cytokine immunotherapy. Profiled with immunoSEQ multiplex PCR; TCRdb holds only in-frame clones, not every one. Among over 30,000 clones listed, roughly 89% were seen once. The source was tumor tissue, collected after IRX-2 immunotherapy. The origin of the receptors is a human donor with breast cancer.

The chain employs TRBV5-1 and TRBJ2-7, with a tentative D call TRBD1 (5 bases). The germline V gene has CDR1 SGHRS and CDR2 YFSETQ. The CDR3 sequence is 15 residues long. The V end was cut by 0 bases, the J end by 0 bases, with 10 bases between. The CDR3 reads CASSLGQGGSYEQYV. The CDR3 nucleotides read TGCGCCAGCAGCTTGGGCCAGGGTGGCTCCTACGAGCAGTACGTC.

The rearrangement joins TRBV6-8 to TRBJ1-5, with D unclear. The CDR3 extends over 16 amino acids. V lost 0 bases and J 0 bases, leaving 9 bases between the germline ends. Germline CDR1 MNHGY, CDR2 SAAAGT. This CDR3 reads CASSYSGRYSNQPQHF. CDR3 DNA sequence: TGTGCCAGCAGTTACTCGGGGAGATATAGCAATCAGCCCCAGCATTTT.

The CDR3 DNA sequence: TGTGCCAGCAGCCGCAGCGGAGGGACCCAAGAGACCCAGTACTTC. Its translation: CASSRSGGTQETQYF. The chain joins TRBV14 to TRBJ2-5; D might be TRBD2 (6 bases). V gave up 4 bases and J gave up 1 base, with 13 bases separating them. The germline CDR1 and CDR2 sequences are SGHDN and FVKESK. This CDR3 region has 15 residues.

The chain combines TRBV6-8 with TRBJ1-4, with D unresolved. V lost 3 bases and J lost 8, with 7 bases in between. This CDR3 has 12 residues. The germline gives CDR1 MNHGY, CDR2 SAAAGT. The CDR3 nucleotides are TGTGCCAGCAGTTATTACGACGAAAAACTGTTTTTT. The encoded protein is CASSYYDEKLFF.

The chain couples TRBV11-3 to TRBJ1-1, with 7 positions matching TRBD1. The germline CDR1 and CDR2 sequences are SGHNT and YENEEA. CDR3 length: 14 residues. V lost 5 bases, J lost 5 bases, and 8 bases stayed unmatched. CDR3 sequence (DNA): TGTGCCAGCAGCCGATCAGGGGGGGGTACTGAAGCTTTCTTT. Its protein product is CASSRSGGGTEAFF.

The genes are TRBV7-4 and TRBJ2-7; TRBD1 aligns across 12 bases. Trimming removed 5 bases from V and 7 bases from J; junction bases left unmatched: 3. Germline V lookup: CDR1 SGHVT, CDR2 SQSDAQ. The CDR3 is made up of 13 amino acids. The CDR3 region is CASSRDRGQEQYV. In nucleotides, the CDR3 is TGTGCCAGCAGCCGGGACAGGGGGCAAGAGCAGTACGTC.

The chain has TRBV19 and TRBJ1-5, with D perhaps TRBD1 (6 bases). CDR3 length: 15 residues. Germline loops: CDR1 LNHDA, CDR2 SQIVND (reference sequence). The CDR3 sequence: CATRSRDISNQPQHF. CDR3 nucleotide sequence: TGTGCGACACGCTCGAGGGACATTAGCAATCAGCCCCAGCATTTT.

The chain recombines TRBV7-5 with TRBJ1-6. TRBV7-5 is noted as a pseudogene. The CDR3 loop spans 16 amino acids. CDR3 DNA: TGTGCCAGCAGCTTAGCTCTGGGCAGCGGGAATTCACCCCTCCACTTT. Amino acids: CASSLALGSGNSPLHF.

This clone was picked up a small number of times. This chain joins TRBV11-3 and TRBJ1-3; D possibly corresponds to TRBD1 (5 bases). Per germline, CDR1 SGHNT and CDR2 YENEEA. Trimming left V 4 bases short and J 0 bases short, with 10 bases between. This CDR3 has 15 amino acids. The CDR3 reads CASSSQGNSGNTIYF. The CDR3 coding sequence is TGTGCCAGCAGCTCCCAGGGAAACTCTGGAAACACCATATATTTT.